This T cell receptor beta chain comes out of a study of blood T cell repertoires in COVID-19. Study-level background: Italy, Spain and the United States were the sources of the convalescent and acute COVID-19 samples. Sample material is recorded as cDNA or gDNA derived from T cells, B-cell-depleted T cells, or PBMCs.

V shed 6 bases, J shed 4 bases, and the junction held 5 bases outside the gene matches. CDR3 length equals 13 residues. The germline V gene encodes CDR1 MRHNA and CDR2 SNTAGT. Original data processing: The authors estimated nucleated cell counts from reference gene primer amplification. The data were produced by immunoSEQ multiplex PCR, yet TCRdb's version contains in-frame clones alone and is incomplete. The DNA gave D and trimming, while V, J and clone size come from that table. The table includes hundreds of thousands of clones, about 91% detected once. The receptor's source is a man younger than 35 with COVID-19, enrolled during active disease. The J gene is TRBJ2-7, the V gene TRBV6-4, with 8 bases fitting TRBD2. Sequencing was done on a sample of peripheral blood. As DNA, the CDR3 is TGTGCCAGCAGGGGCAGCGGGAGTTACGAGCAGTACTTC. Amino acids: CASRGSGSYEQYF.